The 25 T cell receptor beta chains below come from one sample, sequenced in a study of chemoradiotherapy in HPV16-positive cancers. Assay: immunoSEQ multiplex PCR; the TCRdb copy retains only in-frame clones and omits some. Among more than 20,000 clones, about nine tenths were seen once, and the ten largest hold roughly 17%. Sequenced here: blood, sampled from a patient who underwent chemoradiotherapy. These receptors came from a human donor with HPV-associated anogenital cancer.

The chain employs TRBV5-1 and TRBJ1-1, with no clear D. Germline assignment: CDR1 SGHRS and CDR2 YFSETQ. This CDR3 region has 13 residues. Trimming pared 4 bases from V and 2 bases from J, leaving 9 bases between. The CDR3 DNA reads as TGCGCCAGCAGCCTAAACCAAAACACTGAAGCTTTCTTT. Translated, it gives CASSLNQNTEAFF. The variable domain in full, with the rest retrieved from reference TRBV5-1 and TRBJ1-1, is KAGVTQTPRYLIKTRGQQVTLSCSPISGHRSVSWYQQTPGQGLQFLFEYFSETQRNKGNFPGRFSGRQFSNSRSEMNVSTLELGDSALYLCASSLNQNTEAFFGQGTRLTVV.

In this sample, this clone turned up once. DNA for the CDR3: TGTGCCAGCAGCTTGGGTGGGCAGGGGGCGAACGGGGAGCTGTTTTTT. Residues: CASSLGGQGANGELFF. The genes are TRBV5-4 and TRBJ2-2; the match to TRBD1 covers 8 bases. CDR3 length equals 16 residues. Germline V gene lookup returns CDR1 SGHNT and CDR2 YYREEE (reference sequence). Trimming at V came to 0 bases and at J to 7 bases, leaving 8 bases not matched to a gene. The whole variable domain, filled in from reference TRBV5-4 and TRBJ2-2, reads ETGVTQSPTHLIKTRGQQVTLRCSSQSGHNTVSWYQQALGQGPQFIFQYYREEENGRGNFPPRFSGLQFPNYSSELNVNALELDDSALYLCASSLGGQGANGELFFGEGSRLTVL.

This clone is judged medium-sized. The chain joins TRBV7-9 to TRBJ1-1; a weak D match, TRBD1 (5 bases). V was shortened by 0 bases and J by 3 bases, with 8 bases between the two germline ends. The CDR3 is 14 residues long. Germline CDR1 is SEHNR and CDR2 is FQNEAQ (reference sequence). The CDR3 here is CASSLAGEDTEAFF. The CDR3 DNA is TGTGCCAGCAGCTTAGCGGGGGAGGACACTGAAGCTTTCTTT.

V is TRBV4-1 and J is TRBJ1-3; D unresolved. CDR1 and CDR2 from the germline V gene are MGHRA and YSYEKL. V was pared by 1 base and J by 0 bases, with 7 bases between. The CDR3 length is 15 residues. Written as DNA, the CDR3 is TGCGCCAGCAGCCAAGTAGCAGGCTCTGGAAACACCATATATTTT. It is translated as CASSQVAGSGNTIYF.

V and J are TRBV6-1 and TRBJ1-3; D is possibly TRBD1 (5 bases). Trimming stripped 3 bases from V and 4 bases from J, with 7 bases between. This CDR3 has 13 amino acids. Germline-derived CDR1 and CDR2 are MNHNS and SASEGT. CDR3 DNA sequence: TGTGCCAGCAGTGACGGGACGGGAAACACCATATATTTT. This gives the protein CASSDGTGNTIYF.

This chain links TRBV4-1 with TRBJ1-1; D is uncertain. The CDR3 spans 15 residues. V shed 0 bases and J shed 1 base, with 9 bases lying between them. Per the germline V gene, CDR1 is MGHRA and CDR2 is YSYEKL. This CDR3 is CASSQDSPGNTEAFF. In nucleotides, the CDR3 is TGCGCCAGCAGCCAAGATAGCCCGGGGAACACTGAAGCTTTCTTT.

The chain has TRBV19 and TRBJ2-7; tentatively, D is TRBD1 (5 bases). CDR3 length equals 16 residues. The V gene's germline CDR1 is LNHDA and CDR2 SQIVND (reference sequence). V lost 3 bases, J lost 1 base, and 16 bases lay in between. This chain's CDR3 is CASSMDLRTFSYEQYF. CDR3 nucleotide sequence: TGTGCCAGTAGTATGGATCTGAGGACATTTTCCTACGAGCAGTACTTC.

J is TRBJ2-3 and V is TRBV5-1, with D unclear. V lost 0 bases and J 4 bases, leaving 6 bases between the germline ends. This CDR3 is 13 amino acids long. Germline loops: CDR1 SGHRS, CDR2 YFSETQ. The CDR3 spells CASSLDGSDTQYF. CDR3 nucleotide sequence: TGCGCCAGCAGCTTGGATGGCTCAGATACGCAGTATTTT.

The chain uses TRBV4-3 and TRBJ2-2, with D maybe TRBD1 (5 bases). V lost 4 bases, J lost 3 bases, and 18 bases lay in between. Per the germline V gene, CDR1 is LGHNA and CDR2 is YSLEER. The CDR3 contains 17 residues. The CDR3 loop is CASSLLVGQGHTGELFF. CDR3 bases: TGCGCCAGCAGCCTCCTCGTGGGGCAGGGTCACACCGGGGAGCTGTTTTTT.

The chain has TRBV6-6 and TRBJ2-1; the D is unclear. The germline V gene encodes CDR1 MNHNY and CDR2 SVGAGI (reference sequence). The CDR3 length is 11 residues. The V end lost 5 bases, the J end lost 4 bases, and 3 bases lay between the germline ends. The CDR3, as DNA: TGTGCCAGCAGTCAATACAATGAGCAGTTCTTC. It codes for CASSQYNEQFF.

This chain links TRBV5-5 with TRBJ1-1, with D perhaps matching TRBD1 (5 bases). This CDR3 has 16 residues. V was shortened by 0 bases and J by 1 base, with 13 bases between the two germline ends. The germline V gene has CDR1 SGHKS and CDR2 YYEKEE (reference sequence). Here the CDR3 reads CASSLVAAGRNTEAFF. Written as DNA, the CDR3 is TGTGCCAGCAGCTTGGTGGCGGCAGGGAGGAACACTGAAGCTTTCTTT.

The chain is built from TRBV7-2 and TRBJ2-3, with unresolved D. The CDR3 length is 16 residues. Trimming cost V 2 bases and J 1 base, with 13 bases left between them. Germline V lookup: CDR1 SGHTA, CDR2 FQGNSA. CDR3 residues: CASSLQDDLGTDTQYF. DNA for the CDR3: TGTGCCAGCAGCTTACAAGATGACCTAGGCACAGATACGCAGTATTTT. Full variable domain (rest looked up from reference TRBV7-2 and TRBJ2-3): GAGVSQSPSNKVTEKGKDVELRCDPISGHTALYWYRQSLGQGLEFLIYFQGNSAPDKSGLPSDRFSAERTGGSVSTLTIQRTQQEDSAVYLCASSLQDDLGTDTQYFGPGTRLTVL.

V gene TRBV5-1 combines with J gene TRBJ2-2; the D gene is possibly TRBD2 (5 bases). CDR3 length: 19 amino acids. Germline V lookup: CDR1 SGHRS, CDR2 YFSETQ. V lost 5 bases to trimming and J lost 3 bases, with 26 bases between them. The CDR3 reads CASSFFARSVPGYTGELFF. The CDR3 bases are TGCGCCAGCAGTTTCTTCGCTCGGTCGGTTCCGGGGTACACCGGGGAGCTGTTTTTT.

The CDR3 DNA reads TGCGCCAGCAGCCATGGGACAGTCGAAAAACTGTTTTTT. Translating it yields CASSHGTVEKLFF. The gene calls are TRBV4-3 and TRBJ1-4, with TRBD1 identical over 7 bases. Germline trimming cut 3 bases from V and 8 bases from J; bases unmatched to any gene: 3. Germline values: CDR1 LGHNA, CDR2 YSLEER. CDR3 length: 13 amino acids.

This chain connects TRBV21-1 to TRBJ2-2; TRBD2 reflects the table's D call only, with no check against the DNA. TRBV21-1 is described as a pseudogene. This CDR3 is 18 amino acids long. Written as DNA, the CDR3 is TGTGCCAGCAGCAAGTTAGGACGGGGACTAGCCCACACCGGGGAGCTGTTTTTT. It encodes CASSKLGRGLAHTGELFF.

The chain's CDR3 is CASSQASDRDYYGYTF. In DNA, the CDR3 is TGCGCCAGCAGCCAGGCGTCGGACAGAGACTACTATGGCTACACCTTC. The J gene is TRBJ1-2, the V gene TRBV4-3; a weak D match, TRBD1 (6 bases). V was cut by 3 bases and J by 3 bases, with 17 bases left in between. The CDR3 length is 16 residues. The germline CDR1 and CDR2 sequences are LGHNA and YSLEER.

This clone was picked up a small number of times. The rearrangement joins TRBV6-1 to TRBJ2-3; 8 bases agree with TRBD2. The germline gives CDR1 MNHNS, CDR2 SASEGT. The ends lost 3 bases at V and 4 bases at J; junction bases unmatched: 9. The CDR3 length is 16 residues. The CDR3 loop reads CASSDGLARGPDTQYF. The CDR3 DNA is TGTGCCAGCAGTGACGGACTAGCCCGGGGGCCAGATACGCAGTATTTT.

The chain links TRBV4-3 to TRBJ1-3; no clear D gene. Germline V gives CDR1 LGHNA, CDR2 YSLEER. The length of the CDR3 is 15 residues. The ends were cut back, 1 base at V and 0 bases at J, with 7 bases in the middle. As DNA, the CDR3 is TGCGCCAGCAGCCAAGGAGGCTTCTCTGGAAACACCATATATTTT. This gives the protein CASSQGGFSGNTIYF.

V gene TRBV9 combines with J gene TRBJ2-1; 9 bases line up with TRBD2. Per germline, CDR1 SGDLS and CDR2 YYNGEE. After removal of 3 bases from V and 8 bases from J, the junction contained 12 bases not matched to a gene. This CDR3 comprises 16 residues. CDR3 sequence reads: CASSERRSGRQDEQFF. CDR3 DNA sequence: TGTGCCAGCAGCGAACGACGGAGCGGGAGGCAGGATGAGCAGTTCTTC.

The chain combines TRBV18 with TRBJ2-3, with 12 bases matching TRBD2. J lost 3 bases, V lost 3 bases, and 7 bases had no gene match. Germline V CDR1 and CDR2: KGHSH, LQKENI. This CDR3 spans 17 amino acids. Written as DNA, the CDR3 is TGTGCCAGCTCACCTTTCCCGACTAGCGGGGGAACAGATACGCAGTATTTT. This gives the protein CASSPFPTSGGTDTQYF.

The rearrangement links TRBV4-3 to TRBJ2-3, with D hard to call. This CDR3 is built from 15 residues. Trimming left V 0 bases short and J 3 bases short, with 10 bases between. Germline assignment: CDR1 LGHNA and CDR2 YSLEER. In nucleotides, the CDR3 is TGCGCCAGCAGCCAAGAGGACGGCCCGACAGATACGCAGTATTTT. Amino acid sequence: CASSQEDGPTDTQYF.

The chain links TRBV7-9 to TRBJ1-2; 7 bases agree with TRBD1. The CDR3 runs to 13 residues. After removal of 5 bases from V and 7 bases from J, the junction contained 7 bases not matched to a gene. Germline V gives CDR1 SEHNR, CDR2 FQNEAQ (reference sequence). The CDR3 reads CASSQGTAGGYTF. The CDR3 DNA reads TGTGCCAGCAGCCAGGGGACAGCCGGTGGCTACACCTTC.

The V call is TRBV7-9, the J call TRBJ1-5; D is uncertain. The V end was cut by 4 bases, the J end by 0 bases, with 19 bases between. CDR1 is SEHNR, CDR2 FQNEAQ, per germline (reference sequence). This CDR3 region has 18 residues. The CDR3 DNA reads as TGTGCCAGCAGCTCCCTGGCAGCTAAAGTATATAGCAATCAGCCCCAGCATTTT. Encoded protein: CASSSLAAKVYSNQPQHF.

The chain is built from TRBV27 and TRBJ2-1; TRBD1 might be the D (5 bases). The V end was cut by 3 bases, the J end by 7 bases, with 13 bases between. Per the germline V gene, CDR1 is MNHEY and CDR2 is SMNVEV (reference sequence). The CDR3 is 14 residues long. In DNA, the CDR3 is TGTGCCAGCAGTTTGGTAGGGGCGCGGAATGAGCAGTTCTTC. Its translation is CASSLVGARNEQFF.

The chain recombines TRBV4-2 with TRBJ1-2; D not resolved. V gave up 0 bases and J gave up 5 bases, with 13 bases separating them. The CDR3 contains 15 residues. CDR1 and CDR2 (germline): LGHNA, YNFKEQ. CDR3 in DNA: TGTGCCAGCAGCCAAGAAAGAGTCGGTAGTTATGGCTACACCTTC. Its protein is CASSQERVGSYGYTF.